Sequencing of this T cell receptor beta chain was carried out in a study of technical replicates of blood from a handful of donors (dated by TCRdb to about 2017). Comments on this clone: Its antigen is not yet known. Base qualities are not provided; no much larger clone lies one nucleotide away.

Including cysteine and phenylalanine, the CDR3 has 16 amino acids. Just the 48-base CDR3 DNA is kept, in frame starting at base 1. Via the germline V gene, CDR1 is KGHSH and CDR2 LQKENI. Trimming takes 4 bases off V and 2 bases off J; junction bases not matched to a gene: 6. Libraries came from the immunoSEQ multiplex PCR assay. Entries here come from immuneACCESS through TCRdb and include only in-frame sequences with V and J called. Some clones fail to appear in such tables; in the studies checked, an unresolved V gene covers under half of the shortfall, and the cause of the remainder is unknown. Here the sample has tens of thousands of clones; about 92% occur a single time. The ten biggest clones cover about 0.23% of the sample.

The V gene is TRBV18 and the J gene is TRBJ1-1; TRBD1 fits 11 bases in the junction. Sequenced: T cells isolated from PBMCs. The source is a human donor in good health. The DNA is TGTGCCAGCTCACGGGCCGGGACAGGGGGAAACACTGAAGCTTTCTTT. Its protein is CASSRAGTGGNTEAFF.